This is a list of T cell receptor beta chains from one sample in a study of CD8 T cells in Susac syndrome. TCRdb reprocessed the immunoSEQ multiplex PCR reads with MiXCR, giving one entry per CDR3 protein. The sample includes 150,000 to 200,000 distinct CDR3 sequences, 91% of them seen just once. The sequenced sample was CD4+ T cells from PBMCs. These receptors all come from a human donor with Susac syndrome. Both conserved end residues are part of each CDR3. A D gene is named only where the DNA matches it firmly. The size of a clone is reported for some rows only, either as once, few or many, or as a class for expanded clones.

TRBJ2-4 | NA | TRBV28 | NA | CASSSSTSAAKNIQYF | TGTGCCAGCAGTTCATCTACTTCGGCGGCCAAAAACATTCAGTACTTC
TRBJ2-5 | NA | TRBV7-8 | NA | CASSLFSETQYF | TGTGCCAGCAGCTTATTCTCAGAGACCCAGTACTTC
TRBJ1-4 | NA | TRBV18 | NA | CASSPNQGKEKLFF | TGTGCCAGCTCACCGAACCAAGGGAAGGAAAAACTGTTTTTT
TRBJ2-2 | NA | TRBV29-1 | NA | CSVETTGELFF | TGCAGCGTTGAAACTACCGGGGAGCTGTTTTTT
TRBJ2-7 | NA | TRBV28 | once | CASRPNPGDGEQYF | TGTGCCAGCAGACCCAACCCAGGGGATGGCGAGCAGTACTTC
TRBJ1-6 | NA | TRBV4-1 | NA | CASSQVADSPLHF | TGCGCCAGCAGCCAAGTAGCCGATTCACCCCTCCACTTT
TRBJ1-1 | NA | TRBV2 | once | CASSYRSWNTEAFF | TGTGCCAGCAGTTACAGGTCTTGGAACACTGAAGCTTTCTTT
TRBJ1-5 | NA | TRBV12-3/TRBV12-4 | NA | CASSLALVQPQHF | TGTGCCAGCAGTTTAGCGCTTGTCCAGCCCCAGCATTTT
TRBJ2-3 | NA | TRBV5-6 | NA | CASSLRGADTQYF | TGTGCCAGCAGCTTGAGGGGAGCGGATACGCAGTATTTT
TRBJ2-7 | NA | TRBV18 | few | CASSRAGNYEQYF | TGTGCCAGCTCACGTGCAGGGAACTACGAGCAGTACTTC
TRBJ2-1 | TRBD2 | TRBV24-1 | NA | CATGDYDDEQFF | TGTGCCACAGGGGACTATGACGATGAGCAGTTCTTC
TRBJ1-1 | TRBD1 | TRBV19 | NA | CASTRTGDYTEAFF | TGTGCCAGTACCCGGACAGGGGATTACACTGAAGCTTTCTTT
TRBJ2-7 | TRBD2 | TRBV11-2 | NA | CASSLGLAGGEYF | TGTGCCAGCAGCTTAGGTCTAGCGGGAGGGGAATACTTC
TRBJ2-3 | NA | TRBV12-3/TRBV12-4 | NA | CASSLHRSSTDTQYF | TGTGCCAGCAGCCTCCACAGGTCTAGCACAGATACGCAGTATTTT
TRBJ2-5 | TRBD2 | TRBV25-1 | NA | CASSDRSGRAETQYF | TGTGCCAGCAGTGACCGTAGCGGGAGGGCAGAGACCCAGTACTTC
TRBJ1-2 | NA | TRBV30 | NA | CAWSVEGNYGYTF | TGTGCCTGGAGTGTGGAGGGAAACTATGGCTACACCTTC
TRBJ2-2 | NA | TRBV19 | NA | CASRGFQNTGELFF | TGTGCCAGCAGGGGTTTCCAGAACACCGGGGAGCTGTTTTTT
TRBJ2-1 | TRBD1 | TRBV2 | NA | CASRGRTGDNEQFF | TGTGCCAGCAGGGGACGGACAGGGGACAATGAGCAGTTCTTC
TRBJ2-7 | TRBD2 | TRBV29-1 | NA | CSVEVRGLAYEQYF | TGCAGCGTTGAAGTCCGGGGACTAGCCTACGAGCAGTACTTC
TRBJ2-7 | NA | TRBV28 | NA | CASSSAAGKNEQYF | TGTGCCAGCAGTTCAGCAGCGGGTAAAAACGAGCAGTACTTC